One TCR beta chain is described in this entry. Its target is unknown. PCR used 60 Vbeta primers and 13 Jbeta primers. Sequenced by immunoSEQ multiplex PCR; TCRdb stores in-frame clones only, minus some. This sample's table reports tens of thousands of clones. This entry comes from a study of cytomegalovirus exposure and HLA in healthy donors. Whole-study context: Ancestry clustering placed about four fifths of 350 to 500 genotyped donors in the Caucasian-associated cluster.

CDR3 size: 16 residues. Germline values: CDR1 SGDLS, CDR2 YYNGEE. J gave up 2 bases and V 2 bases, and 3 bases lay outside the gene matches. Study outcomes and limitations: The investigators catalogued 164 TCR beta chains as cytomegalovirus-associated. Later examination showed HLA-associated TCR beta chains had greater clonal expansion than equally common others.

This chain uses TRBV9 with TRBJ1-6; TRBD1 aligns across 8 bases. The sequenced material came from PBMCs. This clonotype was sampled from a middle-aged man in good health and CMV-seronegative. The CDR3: CASSVGQVTYNSPLHF. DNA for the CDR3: TGTGCCAGCAGCGTGGGACAGGTTACCTATAATTCACCCCTCCACTTT.